This T cell receptor beta chain was captured by sequencing in a study of control samples from healthy donors and cancer patients. Germline loops: CDR1 MNHEY, CDR2 SVGEGT. The CDR3 covers 13 residues. After removal of 6 bases from V and 8 bases from J, the junction contained 8 bases not matched to a gene. TCRdb keeps only in-frame clones here, not all; method: immunoSEQ multiplex PCR. The sample includes about 71,000 clones, over 85% of them seen just once. This receptor was taken from a man aged 55 to 70 with lung cancer. The chain carries TRBV6-2 or TRBV6-3 and TRBJ1-1, with 8 positions matching TRBD1. The sequenced sample was PBMCs. CDR3 protein: CASSRGQGGEAFF. CDR3 DNA: TGTGCCAGCAGCAGAGGACAGGGTGGCGAAGCTTTCTTT.